This T cell receptor (beta chain) was sequenced during a study of OX40 agonist ivuxolimab in advanced cancers. The assay was immunoSEQ multiplex PCR, and TCRdb's table has in-frame clones only and misses some. There are around 50,000 clones in the sample; 88% occur only once, and under 4% lies in the top ten. As regards this clone: Antigen: not known.

General study findings and limits: The work left the antigen specificity of expanded peripheral T cells undetermined.

CDR1 is LNHNV and CDR2 is YYDKDF in the germline V gene (reference sequence). The V and J ends lost 3 bases and 3 bases respectively, with 3 bases between them. The length of the CDR3 is 12 residues. The specimen comprised CD4+ or CD8+ T cells sorted from blood, sampled in a trial of the OX40 agonist ivuxolimab. The chain is built from TRBV15 and TRBJ1-3; the D is unclear. The clonotype comes from an adult with an advanced solid tumor such as melanoma, head and neck, liver or kidney cancer. The CDR3 protein is CATSRSGNTIYF. In DNA, the CDR3 is TGTGCCACCAGCAGGAGTGGAAACACCATATATTTT.